This TCR beta chain derives from a study of blood T cell repertoires in COVID-19 (dated by TCRdb to the early 2020s). Study-level background: Samples covering the acute and convalescent phases of COVID-19 were provided by collaborators in the United States, Italy and Spain. The prospective study material was composed of cDNA or gDNA derived from T cells, B-cell-depleted T cells, or PBMCs. Deeply sampled blood TCRbeta repertoires from subjects exposed to, actively infected with, or recovered from COVID-19 were included in the dataset. A freely available public database, intended as a resource for researchers studying the immune response to SARS-CoV-2, is where the repertoires were released. Samples were obtained from the ongoing ImmuneRACE study (first 160 participants) and from over 1,000 subjects provided by 6 global collaborators. Sample metadata almost always included a de-identified subject ID, COVID-19 status, age in years and sex. Where available, HLA class I and class II types were obtained from metadata supplied by the sample provider rather than from assay-based typing.

Findings and caveats that apply to the study as a whole: The amount of clinical and demographic metadata varied by source and participant and was provided uncurated.

Participants in the prospective study were aged about 18 to 95 years, lived in over 20 United States geographic areas, and enrolled through a virtual design. Cohort assignment in the prospective study relied on participant-reported clinical history from a screening survey and a study questionnaire. For ImmuneRACE Cohort 3, a participant was defined as recovered based on two consecutive negative NP/OP PCR tests, clearance by a healthcare professional, or resolution of symptoms. Each participant in the prospective study had whole blood, serum and a nasopharyngeal or oropharyngeal swab collected by mobile phlebotomists. Participants in the prospective study had the option to provide additional blood draws and questionnaires over an approximately 2-month period. Prospective study blood samples were shipped either frozen or at room temperature before DNA extraction. A word on this clone: There is no known antigen for this receptor. No base quality information exists; no much larger clone differs at one position.

The CDR3 goes from the cysteine to the phenylalanine over 13 residues. Only the CDR3 DNA is retained, 39 bases long and in frame from the first base. CDR1 and CDR2, looked up from the germline V gene, are KGHSH and LQKENI. V has 6 bases trimmed and J has 6 bases trimmed; junction bases matching no gene number 1. TCRbeta CDR3 regions were amplified from genomic DNA by means of the immunoSEQ Assay, a bias-controlled multiplex PCR. The source study handled its data this way. The number of nucleated cells in each sample was estimated by amplification of reference gene primers within the assay. To quantify the absolute abundance of each unique TCRbeta CDR3 rearrangement, sequence reads were collapsed and filtered. For each sample, productive Simpson clonality was calculated as the square root of Simpson's diversity index across productive rearrangements. Entries here come from immuneACCESS through TCRdb and include only in-frame sequences with V and J called. Some clones fail to appear in such tables; in the studies checked, an unresolved V gene covers under half of the shortfall, and the cause of the remainder is unknown. V, J and clone size were drawn from that table, and D and trimming were deduced from the DNA. The sample contains approximately 170,000 clones, approximately 80% of them found a single time. The ten most abundant clones make up 4.5% to 7.5% of the sample.

The sample consisted of PBMCs or T cells enriched from blood (not recorded which). The rearranged chain carries TRBV18 and TRBJ2-1; TRBD2 matches 11 bases in the middle. This clonotype was obtained from a man aged 35 to 55 who had recovered from COVID-19. The bases are TGTGCCAGCTCCGGGACTAGCGGCAATGAGCAGTTCTTC. This gives the protein CASSGTSGNEQFF.